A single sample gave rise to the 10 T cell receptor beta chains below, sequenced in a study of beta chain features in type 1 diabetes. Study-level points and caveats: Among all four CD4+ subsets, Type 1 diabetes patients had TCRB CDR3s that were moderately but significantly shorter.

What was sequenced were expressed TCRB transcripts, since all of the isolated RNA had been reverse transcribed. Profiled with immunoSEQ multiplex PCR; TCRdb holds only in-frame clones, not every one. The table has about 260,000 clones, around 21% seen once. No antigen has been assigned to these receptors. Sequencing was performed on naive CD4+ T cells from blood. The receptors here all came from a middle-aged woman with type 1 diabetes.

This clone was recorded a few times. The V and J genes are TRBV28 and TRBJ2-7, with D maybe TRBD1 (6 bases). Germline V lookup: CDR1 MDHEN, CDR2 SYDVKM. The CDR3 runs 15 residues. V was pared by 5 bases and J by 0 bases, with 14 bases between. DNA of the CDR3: TGTGCCAGCAGTCATCCTTCGGACAGCTCCTACGAGCAGTACTTC. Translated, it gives CASSHPSDSSYEQYF.

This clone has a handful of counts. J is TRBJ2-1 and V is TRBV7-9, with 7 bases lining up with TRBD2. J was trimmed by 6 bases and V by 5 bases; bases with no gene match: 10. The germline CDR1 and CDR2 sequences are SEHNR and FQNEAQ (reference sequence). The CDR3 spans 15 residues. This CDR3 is CASSIWREKGNEQFF. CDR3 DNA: TGTGCCAGCAGCATTTGGCGGGAGAAGGGCAATGAGCAGTTCTTC.

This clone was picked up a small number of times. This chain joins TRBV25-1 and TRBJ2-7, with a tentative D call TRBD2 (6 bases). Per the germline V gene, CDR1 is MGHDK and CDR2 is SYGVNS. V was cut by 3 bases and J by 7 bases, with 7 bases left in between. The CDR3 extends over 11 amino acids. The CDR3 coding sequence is TGTGCCAGCAGTGACCTAGCGGAGCAGTACTTC. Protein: CASSDLAEQYF.

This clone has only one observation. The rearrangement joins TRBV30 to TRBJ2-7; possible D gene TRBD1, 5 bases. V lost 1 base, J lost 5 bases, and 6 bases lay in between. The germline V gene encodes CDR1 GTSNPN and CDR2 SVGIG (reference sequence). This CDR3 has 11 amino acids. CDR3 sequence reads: CAWSEGDEQYF. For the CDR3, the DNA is TGTGCCTGGAGTGAAGGGGACGAGCAGTACTTC.

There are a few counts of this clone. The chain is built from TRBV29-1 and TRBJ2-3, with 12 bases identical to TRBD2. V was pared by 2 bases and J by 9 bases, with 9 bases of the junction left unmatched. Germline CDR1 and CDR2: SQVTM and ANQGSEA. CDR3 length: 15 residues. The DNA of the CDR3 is TGCAGCGTTGAATTGACTAGCGGGAGTAGTTGGACGCAGTATTTT. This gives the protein CSVELTSGSSWTQYF.

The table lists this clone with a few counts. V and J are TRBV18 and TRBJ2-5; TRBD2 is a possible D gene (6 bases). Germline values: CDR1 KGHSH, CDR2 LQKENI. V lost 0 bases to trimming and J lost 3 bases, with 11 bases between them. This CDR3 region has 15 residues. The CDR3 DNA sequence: TGTGCCAGCTCACCACCGTCCCCGGGGGAAGAGACCCAGTACTTC. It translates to CASSPPSPGEETQYF. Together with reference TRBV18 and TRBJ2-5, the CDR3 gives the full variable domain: NAGVMQNPRHLVRRRGQEARLRCSPMKGHSHVYWYRQLPEEGLKFMVYLQKENIIDESGMPKERFSAEFPKEGPSILRIQQVVRGDSAAYFCASSPPSPGEETQYFGPGTRLLVL.

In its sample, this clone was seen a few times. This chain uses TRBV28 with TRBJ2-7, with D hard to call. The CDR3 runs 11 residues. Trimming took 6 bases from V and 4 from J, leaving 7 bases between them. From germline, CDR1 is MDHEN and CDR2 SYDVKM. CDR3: CASRLKYEQYF. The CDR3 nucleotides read TGTGCCAGCAGACTAAAATACGAGCAGTACTTC.

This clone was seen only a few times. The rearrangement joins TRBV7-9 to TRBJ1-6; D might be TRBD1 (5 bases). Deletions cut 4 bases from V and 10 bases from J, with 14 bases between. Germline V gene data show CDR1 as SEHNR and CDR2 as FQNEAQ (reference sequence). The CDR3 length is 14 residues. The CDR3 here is CASSSRGGGSPLHF. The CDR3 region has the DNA TGTGCCAGCAGCTCCCGTGGGGGGGGGTCACCCCTCCACTTT.

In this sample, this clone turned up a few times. CDR3 region: CASSLKAVLGGTQYF. The CDR3 DNA reads TGTGCCAGCAGTTTGAAGGCGGTCTTGGGTGGGACGCAGTATTTT. The genes are TRBV28 and TRBJ2-3; D ambiguous. The germline V gene has CDR1 MDHEN and CDR2 SYDVKM. CDR3 size: 15 residues. Trimming removed 3 bases at V and 9 bases at J, with 19 bases between.

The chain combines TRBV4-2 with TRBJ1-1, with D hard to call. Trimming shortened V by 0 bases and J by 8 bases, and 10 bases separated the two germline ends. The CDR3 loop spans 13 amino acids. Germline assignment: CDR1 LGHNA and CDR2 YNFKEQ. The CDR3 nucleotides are TGTGCCAGCAGCCAAGATCCCCGGAGCGAAGCTTTCTTT. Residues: CASSQDPRSEAFF.